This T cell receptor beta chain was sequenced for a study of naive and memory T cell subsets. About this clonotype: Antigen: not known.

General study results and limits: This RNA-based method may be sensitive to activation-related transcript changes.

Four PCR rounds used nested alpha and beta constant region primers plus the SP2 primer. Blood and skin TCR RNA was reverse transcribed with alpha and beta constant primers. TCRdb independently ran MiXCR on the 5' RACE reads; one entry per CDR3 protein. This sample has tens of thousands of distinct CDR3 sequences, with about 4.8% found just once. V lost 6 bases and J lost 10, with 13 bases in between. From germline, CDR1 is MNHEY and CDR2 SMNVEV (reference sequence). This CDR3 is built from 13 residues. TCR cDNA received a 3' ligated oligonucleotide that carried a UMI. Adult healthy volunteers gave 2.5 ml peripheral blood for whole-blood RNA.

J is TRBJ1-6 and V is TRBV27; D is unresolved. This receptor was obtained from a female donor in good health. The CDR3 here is CASSLTTGSPLHF. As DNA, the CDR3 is TGTGCCAGCAGCCTGACGACCGGGTCACCCCTCCACTTT.